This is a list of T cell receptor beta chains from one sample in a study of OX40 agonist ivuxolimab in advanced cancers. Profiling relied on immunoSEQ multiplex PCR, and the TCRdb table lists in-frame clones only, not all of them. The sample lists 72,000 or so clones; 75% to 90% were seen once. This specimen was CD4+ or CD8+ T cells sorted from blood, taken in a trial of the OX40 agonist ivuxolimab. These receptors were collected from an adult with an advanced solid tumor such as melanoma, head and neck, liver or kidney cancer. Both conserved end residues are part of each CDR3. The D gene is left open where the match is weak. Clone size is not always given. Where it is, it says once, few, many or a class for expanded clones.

DNA: TGTGCCAGCAGTGAAACTAGCGGGGGGGCCGTGGGGAATGAGCAGTTCTTC
CDR3: CASSETSGGAVGNEQFF
V: TRBV25-1
size: NA
J: TRBJ2-1
length: 17
D: TRBD2

DNA: TGTGCCAGCAGTGAAAGGCTCGAGCAGTACTTC
CDR3: CASSERLEQYF
V: TRBV6-5
size: NA
J: TRBJ2-7
length: 11
D: NA

DNA: NA
CDR3: CASGLGMGTGELFF
V: TRBV12-5
size: once
J: TRBJ2-2
length: 14
D: NA

DNA: TGCGCCAGCAGAGTAAACGGGGAGGCGGTTGAGCAGTTCTTC
CDR3: CASRVNGEAVEQFF
V: TRBV5-1
size: NA
J: TRBJ2-1
length: 14
D: NA

DNA: TGTGCCAGCTCAGGGGGACATCCCGCCGGGACGCAGTATTTT
CDR3: CASSGGHPAGTQYF
V: TRBV18
size: NA
J: TRBJ2-3
length: 14
D: NA

DNA: TGTGCCAGCAGCCGAACCACAGCAGGGGGCCGAGAGACCCAGTACTTC
CDR3: CASSRTTAGGRETQYF
V: TRBV11-3
size: many
J: TRBJ2-5
length: 16
D: TRBD1

DNA: TGTGCCATCAGTGAGTCTCGGGGGGGCGCTCAGCCCCAGCATTTT
CDR3: CAISESRGGAQPQHF
V: TRBV10-3
size: NA
J: TRBJ1-5
length: 15
D: NA

DNA: TGTGCCAGCAGTTACGGTCCGGGGCTCTCTGGAAACACCATATATTTT
CDR3: CASSYGPGLSGNTIYF
V: TRBV6-6
size: few
J: TRBJ1-3
length: 16
D: NA

DNA: TGTGCCAGCAGCTCACAGACAGATACGCAGTATTTT
CDR3: CASSSQTDTQYF
V: TRBV7-6
size: NA
J: TRBJ2-3
length: 12
D: NA

DNA: TGTGCCAGCAGCCGCGGACAGATCTCCTACGAGCAGTACTTC
CDR3: CASSRGQISYEQYF
V: TRBV5-6
size: NA
J: TRBJ2-7
length: 14
D: NA

DNA: TGCGCCAGCAGCCCCGGGACAGTAGGATATGGCTACACCTTC
CDR3: CASSPGTVGYGYTF
V: TRBV5-1
size: NA
J: TRBJ1-2
length: 14
D: TRBD1

DNA: TGTGCCAGCAGACCAATGGGGGCCGAGGGCTACACCTTC
CDR3: CASRPMGAEGYTF
V: TRBV6-5
size: NA
J: TRBJ1-2
length: 13
D: NA

DNA: TGCAGCGTTGAATTGATAGGGTCGTCTACCTACAATGAGCAGTTCTTC
CDR3: CSVELIGSSTYNEQFF
V: TRBV29-1
size: few
J: TRBJ2-1
length: 16
D: NA

DNA: TGTGCCAGCTCACCATCGACTACCTACGAGCAGTACTTC
CDR3: CASSPSTTYEQYF
V: TRBV18
size: NA
J: TRBJ2-7
length: 13
D: NA

DNA: TGTGCCTGGAGTGTATCGGGTCGAACTGAAGCTTTCTTT
CDR3: CAWSVSGRTEAFF
V: TRBV30
size: NA
J: TRBJ1-1
length: 13
D: NA

DNA: TGTGCCAGCAGCTTAGATAGCGGCAGGGGGACTGAAGCTTTCTTT
CDR3: CASSLDSGRGTEAFF
V: TRBV11-3
size: NA
J: TRBJ1-1
length: 15
D: TRBD1

DNA: TGTGCCAGCGGAAGCAGTCTCCCGCACAATTCACCCCTCCACTTT
CDR3: CASGSSLPHNSPLHF
V: TRBV6-1
size: NA
J: TRBJ1-6
length: 15
D: NA

DNA: TGTGCCAGCAGAATAGACAGGGGAGACACTGAAGCTTTCTTT
CDR3: CASRIDRGDTEAFF
V: TRBV6-1
size: NA
J: TRBJ1-1
length: 14
D: TRBD1

DNA: TGTGCCTGGAGAATGACAGGGACGGGCGGCTACACCTTC
CDR3: CAWRMTGTGGYTF
V: TRBV30
size: NA
J: TRBJ1-2
length: 13
D: TRBD1

DNA: TGTGCCAGCAGTTACGACAGCTCAAATTCACCCCTCCACTTT
CDR3: CASSYDSSNSPLHF
V: TRBV6-6
size: NA
J: TRBJ1-6
length: 14
D: NA

DNA: TGTGCCAGCAGTGACCGGGGACAGAGATACGAGCAGTACTTC
CDR3: CASSDRGQRYEQYF
V: TRBV2
size: NA
J: TRBJ2-7
length: 14
D: TRBD1

DNA: TGTGCCAGCAGTTACCTGGGGACAGGGGGTGTCGGGGAGCTGTTTTTT
CDR3: CASSYLGTGGVGELFF
V: TRBV6-5
size: NA
J: TRBJ2-2
length: 16
D: TRBD1

DNA: TGTGCCAGCAGCTTATCCGGGAGGGCCGCCCAGCCCCAGCATTTT
CDR3: CASSLSGRAAQPQHF
V: TRBV7-8
size: NA
J: TRBJ1-5
length: 15
D: NA

DNA: TGTGCCAGCAGGGGACAGGGGCCCTTTTATGGCTACACCTTC
CDR3: CASRGQGPFYGYTF
V: TRBV28
size: NA
J: TRBJ1-2
length: 14
D: TRBD1

DNA: TGCGCCAGCAGCTACCCGAGGGCCACAGATACGCAGTATTTT
CDR3: CASSYPRATDTQYF
V: TRBV5-1
size: NA
J: TRBJ2-3
length: 14
D: NA

DNA: TGTGCCAGCAGTCCATCCCGGACAGGGAACACCGGGGAGCTGTTTTTT
CDR3: CASSPSRTGNTGELFF
V: TRBV28
size: NA
J: TRBJ2-2
length: 16
D: TRBD1

DNA: TGTGCCAGCAGTGGAGCTCCAGGGACAGCGAACACTGAAGCTTTCTTT
CDR3: CASSGAPGTANTEAFF
V: TRBV25-1
size: once
J: TRBJ1-1
length: 16
D: TRBD1

DNA: TGTGCCAGCAGCTTAGCGGGTGCAATCGGGGAGCTGTTTTTT
CDR3: CASSLAGAIGELFF
V: TRBV11-1
size: NA
J: TRBJ2-2
length: 14
D: NA

DNA: TGTGCCTGGAGTGTCGGGATAGGGGCAGGGAATTCACCCCTCCACTTT
CDR3: CAWSVGIGAGNSPLHF
V: TRBV30
size: once
J: TRBJ1-6
length: 16
D: NA

DNA: TGTGCCAGCAGCTTAAAGTTGGTGACAGGGCCCAGCACAGATACGCAGTATTTT
CDR3: CASSLKLVTGPSTDTQYF
V: TRBV13
size: NA
J: TRBJ2-3
length: 18
D: TRBD1

DNA: TGTGCCTGGAGTGTAGCTAGGACAACTAACTATGGCTACACCTTC
CDR3: CAWSVARTTNYGYTF
V: TRBV30
size: NA
J: TRBJ1-2
length: 15
D: NA